Listed here are 11 T cell receptor beta chains from one sample, sequenced in a study of beta chain features in type 1 diabetes. The whole isolated RNA underwent reverse transcription, so sequencing captured expressed TCRB transcripts. The method was immunoSEQ multiplex PCR; TCRdb's version includes in-frame clones alone and lacks a portion of them. The table includes 600,000 to 650,000 clones, about 14% detected once. The specimen was naive CD4+ T cells from blood. Receptors were obtained from a man between 18 and 35 years old in good health.

This chain uses TRBV27 with TRBJ1-5; 8 bases line up with TRBD1. J lost 2 bases, V lost 2 bases, and 8 bases had no gene match. The CDR3 runs 17 residues. Germline V CDR1 and CDR2: MNHEY, SMNVEV (reference sequence). The DNA for the CDR3 is TGTGCCAGCAGTTTACGGCCGACAGGGGTAGGCAATCAGCCCCAGCATTTT. Translation: CASSLRPTGVGNQPQHF.

The chain couples TRBV5-8 to TRBJ2-1; no firm D call. V was cut by 4 bases and J by 0 bases, with 11 bases left in between. Germline CDR1 and CDR2: SGHTS and YDEGEE. The length of the CDR3 is 15 residues. Here the CDR3 DNA reads TGTGCCAGCAGCCAACCCAGGAGCTCCTACAATGAGCAGTTCTTC. This codes for CASSQPRSSYNEQFF.

This clone occurred a few times. The V gene is TRBV29-1, the J gene TRBJ2-1, with 10 bases that match TRBD2. From germline, CDR1 is SQVTM and CDR2 ANQGSEA. The J segment lost 4 bases and the V segment lost 8 bases, leaving 5 bases of the junction unmatched. The CDR3 loop spans 13 amino acids. As DNA, the CDR3 is TGCAGCAGCGGGAGGGCCGGATACAATGAGCAGTTCTTC. Amino acid sequence: CSSGRAGYNEQFF.

This chain uses TRBV7-6 with TRBJ2-7; 9 positions agree with TRBD1. V trimming: 6 bases; J trimming: 2 bases; junction bases outside the gene matches: 2. The CDR3 spans 13 residues. Germline assignment: CDR1 SGHVS and CDR2 FNYEAQ. CDR3 sequence: CASRGQGAYEQYF. The CDR3 DNA follows: TGTGCCAGCAGGGGACAGGGCGCCTACGAGCAGTACTTC.

Only a few counts were recorded for this clone. This chain joins TRBV6-6 and TRBJ2-7; 9 nucleotides agree with TRBD1. Germline V lookup: CDR1 MNHNY, CDR2 SVGAGI (reference sequence). The trim removed 2 bases at V and 4 bases at J, leaving 6 bases unmatched. The CDR3 length is 15 residues. The CDR3 bases are TGTGCCAGCAGTTACACCGGGACAGGGTGGTACGAGCAGTACTTC. Translation gives CASSYTGTGWYEQYF.

This clone was seen only a few times. This chain uses TRBV4-3 with TRBJ2-1; maybe TRBD2 (6 bases). CDR3 length equals 15 residues. V gave up 4 bases and J gave up 7 bases, with 17 bases separating them. CDR1 is LGHNA and CDR2 is YSLEER in the germline V gene. The CDR3 protein is CASSRGTSPQNEQFF. CDR3 DNA: TGCGCCAGCAGCCGCGGGACTTCACCACAAAATGAGCAGTTCTTC.

This clone was observed a handful of times. The V gene is TRBV18, the J gene TRBJ2-3; tentative D call: TRBD2 (6 bases). This CDR3 has 17 amino acids. V lost 6 bases, J lost 2 bases, and 21 bases lay in between. Germline-derived CDR1 and CDR2 are KGHSH and LQKENI. The CDR3 DNA is TGTGCCAGCTCTCGGACTCGGGGCGGGACGATCACAGATACGCAGTATTTT. This gives the protein CASSRTRGGTITDTQYF.

This clone is a singleton in its sample. This sequence joins TRBV5-1 and TRBJ1-4, with 10 positions matching TRBD1. The CDR3 runs to 15 residues. Germline V gene data show CDR1 as SGHRS and CDR2 as YFSETQ. The V gene end was trimmed by 3 bases and the J gene end by 7 bases; junction bases not matched to a gene: 6. The CDR3 sequence is CASSSYRTGGEKLFF. CDR3 nucleotide sequence: TGCGCCAGCAGCTCGTATAGGACAGGGGGTGAAAAACTGTTTTTT.

This clone was counted a few times. The V gene is TRBV9, the J gene TRBJ2-7, with 7 bases fitting TRBD1. The CDR3 covers 14 residues. V was clipped by 0 bases and J by 6 bases; unmatched bases: 6. Germline assignment: CDR1 SGDLS and CDR2 YYNGEE. The CDR3: CASSVGTGVGEQYF. The CDR3 DNA is TGTGCCAGCAGCGTAGGAACAGGGGTGGGCGAGCAGTACTTC.

In its sample, this clone was seen a few times. The chain combines TRBV11-3 with TRBJ2-1, with 11 bases identical to TRBD1. Trimming at V came to 5 bases and at J to 5 bases, leaving 5 bases not matched to a gene. Germline V gives CDR1 SGHNT, CDR2 YENEEA. This CDR3 is 15 amino acids long. CDR3 in amino acids: CASSLGQGANNEQFF. The CDR3 nucleotides read TGTGCCAGCAGCCTCGGACAGGGGGCGAACAATGAGCAGTTCTTC.

The table lists this clone with a few counts. The chain employs TRBV25-1 and TRBJ1-1; the D is unclear. The CDR3 loop spans 13 amino acids. The germline V gene encodes CDR1 MGHDK and CDR2 SYGVNS. V was shortened by 4 bases and J by 0 bases, with 6 bases between the two germline ends. CDR3 sequence: CASSALLNTEAFF. CDR3 DNA sequence: TGTGCCAGCAGTGCATTATTGAACACTGAAGCTTTCTTT.